One and the same sample provided the 22 T cell receptor beta chains below, sequenced in a study of T cell responses to AZD1222 COVID-19 vaccine. TCRdb's copy holds only in-frame clones and misses some; the assay was immunoSEQ multiplex PCR. In the table there are around 120,000 clones, about nine tenths of which are singletons. The material was peripheral blood, obtained on day 0 of AZD1222 vaccination. These receptors were collected from an adult in good health.

This clone was recorded many times. This chain links TRBV3-1 (or the pseudogene TRBV3-2) with TRBJ1-6; 7 bases match TRBD1. Germline-derived CDR1 and CDR2 are LGHDT and YNNKEL (reference sequence). The CDR3 has 13 amino acids. The V segment lost 4 bases and the J segment 13 bases; nucleotides outside the gene matches: 7. The CDR3 nucleotides read TGTGCCAGCAGCCCGAGTACACAGGGGCCCCTCCACTTT. It specifies CASSPSTQGPLHF.

The chain is built from TRBV7-2 and TRBJ2-7; 10 bases match TRBD2. The CDR3 totals 17 residues. With 2 bases clipped from V and 3 bases from J, the junction kept 10 bases outside the gene matches. In germline, CDR1 is SGHTA, CDR2 FQGNSA. The CDR3 region is CASSLTPVAGGFYEQYF. DNA of the CDR3: TGTGCCAGCAGCTTAACCCCCGTAGCGGGAGGATTCTACGAGCAGTACTTC.

This clone was observed once. The V call is TRBV12-2, the J call TRBJ2-7; the table gives TRBD1 as D, unverified against the DNA. TRBV12-2 is labeled a pseudogene. CDR3 length: 10 amino acids. DNA of the CDR3: TGTGCAAGTCGCACATACGAGCAGTACTTC. This translates into CASRTYEQYF.

This clone was detected only a few times. The chain combines TRBV19 with TRBJ1-2, with TRBD1 matching 7 bases. CDR3 length: 15 residues. With V trimmed by 7 bases and J by 8 bases, 16 bases remained unmatched. Germline CDR1 reads LNHDA; CDR2 reads SQIVND (reference sequence). The CDR3 sequence is CASTPSDNRGRGYTF. CDR3 DNA: TGTGCCAGTACTCCCTCCGACAACAGGGGAAGAGGCTACACCTTC.

CDR3 in amino acids: CASSPGTANTEAFF. CDR3 sequence (DNA): TGTGCCAGCAGCCCCGGGACAGCGAACACTGAAGCTTTCTTT. This chain links TRBV7-9 with TRBJ1-1; 7 bases are a match to TRBD1. There are 14 residues in the CDR3. Losses at the gene ends were 5 bases for V and 1 base for J; bases not matched to a gene: 4. Germline CDR1 reads SEHNR; CDR2 reads FQNEAQ (reference sequence).

The chain has TRBV2 and TRBJ1-4; D perhaps matches TRBD1 (6 bases). The CDR3 consists of 14 residues. Per the germline V gene, CDR1 is SNHLY and CDR2 is FYNNEI. V lost 11 bases, J lost 8 bases, and 21 bases lay in between. In DNA, the CDR3 is TGTGCCGGATTTTCGACAGGCGTCACCGAAAAACTGTTTTTT. Amino acid sequence: CAGFSTGVTEKLFF. The full variable domain, rest sourced from reference TRBV2 and TRBJ1-4, is EPEVTQTPSHQVTQMGQEVILRCVPISNHLYFYWYRQILGQKVEFLVSFYNNEISEKSEIFDDQFSVERPDGSNFTLKIRSTKLEDSAMYFCAGFSTGVTEKLFFGSGTQLSVL.

CDR3 amino acids: CASRSQGAVGNTIYF. The CDR3, as DNA: TGTGCCAGCAGGTCTCAGGGTGCGGTTGGAAACACCATATATTTT. V and J are TRBV28 and TRBJ1-3, with TRBD1 as a possible D gene (5 bases). V lost 6 bases and J lost 3, with 15 bases in between. From germline, CDR1 is MDHEN and CDR2 SYDVKM. The CDR3 loop spans 15 amino acids. The entire variable domain, with the rest obtained from reference TRBV28 and TRBJ1-3, is as follows: DVKVTQSSRYLVKRTGEKVFLECVQDMDHENMFWYRQDPGLGLRLIYFSYDVKMKEKGDIPEGYSVSREKKERFSLILESASTNQTSMYLCASRSQGAVGNTIYFGEGSWLTVV.

The rearrangement links TRBV12-3 or TRBV12-4 to TRBJ2-1; 10 nucleotides match TRBD2. V was pared by 8 bases and J by 12 bases, with 10 bases of the junction left unmatched. CDR3 size: 13 residues. The CDR3 spells CASLQREGRPQFF. As DNA, the CDR3 is TGTGCCAGCCTTCAGCGGGAGGGCCGCCCGCAGTTCTTC.

The chain couples TRBV27 to TRBJ2-3, with 7 bases that match TRBD1. Losses at the gene ends were 4 bases for V and 10 bases for J; bases not matched to a gene: 17. The CDR3 sequence is 16 residues long. Germline V gene data show CDR1 as MNHEY and CDR2 as SMNVEV (reference sequence). The CDR3 sequence is CASSSMDRHVVDAQYF. Here the CDR3 DNA reads TGTGCCAGCAGTTCCATGGACAGGCACGTCGTGGACGCGCAGTATTTT.

This sequence joins TRBV13 and TRBJ1-2; no clear D gene. V was shortened by 3 bases and J by 7 bases, with 12 bases between the two germline ends. The CDR3 spans 13 residues. CDR1 is PRHDT and CDR2 is FYEKMQ in the germline V gene (reference sequence). The CDR3 nucleotides are TGTGCCAGCAGCTTCGGCGCCCATCTTGGCTACACCTTC. Translation: CASSFGAHLGYTF.

The chain links TRBV3-1 (or the pseudogene TRBV3-2) to TRBJ2-7, with 10 nucleotides matching TRBD2. J gave up 6 bases and V 1 base, and 6 bases lay outside the gene matches. Looked up from germline, CDR1 is LGHDT and CDR2 is YNNKEL (reference sequence). CDR3 length equals 15 residues. The CDR3 here is CASSQVLAGVGEQYF. The DNA of the CDR3 is TGTGCCAGCAGCCAAGTCCTAGCGGGAGTCGGCGAGCAGTACTTC.

In its sample, this clone was seen a few times. The V call is TRBV30, the J call TRBJ1-2; TRBD1 matches at 8 bases. From germline, CDR1 is GTSNPN and CDR2 SVGIG (reference sequence). The junction had 18 bases not matched to a gene; V was cut back by 5 bases and J by 4 bases. There are 17 residues in the CDR3. The CDR3 spells CAWDRGGRNRRTYGYTF. CDR3 DNA sequence: TGTGCCTGGGACAGGGGCGGAAGGAACCGCCGAACCTATGGCTACACCTTC.

The chain combines TRBV18 with TRBJ2-5, with no clear D. V was shortened by 4 bases and J by 5 bases, with 14 bases between the two germline ends. The CDR3 has 14 residues. Germline V CDR1 and CDR2: KGHSH, LQKENI. The CDR3 DNA sequence: TGTGCCAGCTCACTCGGGCCACATAGGGAGACCCAGTACTTC. As protein: CASSLGPHRETQYF.

This rearrangement joins TRBV7-9 to TRBJ1-2; D is unresolved. V lost 6 bases, J lost 4 bases, and 12 bases lay in between. The germline gives CDR1 SEHNR, CDR2 FQNEAQ (reference sequence). There are 13 residues in the CDR3. The CDR3 spells CASSELGVYGYTF. The CDR3 region has the DNA TGTGCCAGCAGTGAATTGGGAGTCTATGGCTACACCTTC.

The chain employs TRBV7-8 and TRBJ2-5; D is uncertain. Germline CDR1 is SGHVS and CDR2 is FQNEAQ. Trimming pared 5 bases from V and 4 bases from J, leaving 20 bases between. This CDR3 has 16 residues. This chain's CDR3 is CASSPYLTNRRETQYF. The CDR3 region has the DNA TGTGCCAGCAGCCCCTACCTGACAAATCGTAGAGAGACCCAGTACTTC.

The chain joins TRBV5-1 to TRBJ2-5, with D maybe TRBD2 (6 bases). Per germline, CDR1 SGHRS and CDR2 YFSETQ. This CDR3 contains 15 residues. V lost 2 bases, J lost 5 bases, and 16 bases lay in between. The CDR3 sequence is CASSFIGGFGETQYF. In DNA, the CDR3 is TGCGCCAGCAGCTTTATTGGGGGGTTCGGGGAGACCCAGTACTTC. The entire variable domain, with the rest obtained from reference TRBV5-1 and TRBJ2-5, is as follows: KAGVTQTPRYLIKTRGQQVTLSCSPISGHRSVSWYQQTPGQGLQFLFEYFSETQRNKGNFPGRFSGRQFSNSRSEMNVSTLELGDSALYLCASSFIGGFGETQYFGPGTRLLVL.

The chain is built from TRBV20-1 and TRBJ2-5; 12 bases agree with TRBD2. With V trimmed by 3 bases and J by 4 bases, 12 bases remained unmatched. Germline assignment: CDR1 DFQATT and CDR2 SNEGSKA (reference sequence). CDR3 length: 17 residues. CDR3 DNA sequence: TGCAGTGCTAGTCGTTGGCTAGCGGGGGGGGAAGGAGAGACCCAGTACTTC. Encoded protein: CSASRWLAGGEGETQYF.

The chain has TRBV7-2 and TRBJ1-5; 7 bases match TRBD1. Germline V gene sequence: CDR1 SGHTA, CDR2 FQGNSA. The J segment lost 4 bases and the V segment lost 6 bases, leaving 21 bases of the junction unmatched. The CDR3 contains 19 residues. The CDR3 sequence is CASSYALQGRGLRNQPQHF. The CDR3 bases are TGTGCCAGCAGTTACGCTTTACAGGGGAGAGGCCTGAGAAATCAGCCCCAGCATTTT. Looking up the rest from reference TRBV7-2 and TRBJ1-5 gives the full variable domain: GAGVSQSPSNKVTEKGKDVELRCDPISGHTALYWYRQSLGQGLEFLIYFQGNSAPDKSGLPSDRFSAERTGGSVSTLTIQRTQQEDSAVYLCASSYALQGRGLRNQPQHFGDGTRLSIL.

Turning to this clone: Different DNA sequences within this sample yield the same CDR3. The chain joins TRBV6-5 to TRBJ1-2, with TRBD1 matching 7 bases. This CDR3 has 14 amino acids. J gave up 5 bases and V 0 bases, and 3 bases lay outside the gene matches. Germline values: CDR1 MNHEY, CDR2 SVGAGI. The CDR3 here is CASSYSRDSYGYTF. CDR3 nucleotide sequence: TGTGCCAGCAGTTACTCCCGGGACAGTTATGGCTACACCTTC.

V gene TRBV2 combines with J gene TRBJ2-1, with no clear D. This CDR3 contains 12 residues. Per germline, CDR1 SNHLY and CDR2 FYNNEI. Trimming removed 6 bases from V and 5 bases from J, with 8 bases in between. The CDR3 here is CASRPNHNEQFF. As DNA, the CDR3 is TGTGCCAGCAGACCGAACCACAATGAGCAGTTCTTC.

This rearrangement joins TRBV20-1 to TRBJ2-1; 7 nucleotides agree with TRBD1. CDR3 length: 14 residues. The V gene's germline CDR1 is DFQATT and CDR2 SNEGSKA (reference sequence). V shed 3 bases, J shed 6 bases, and the junction held 8 bases outside the gene matches. As DNA, the CDR3 is TGCAGTGCTAGTCCACCCAGGGGGATCAATGAGCAGTTCTTC. It encodes CSASPPRGINEQFF.

This sequence joins TRBV28 and TRBJ1-2; D unresolved. The germline V gene has CDR1 MDHEN and CDR2 SYDVKM. V was shortened by 4 bases and J by 0 bases, with 3 bases between the two germline ends. The CDR3 length is 12 residues. CDR3 amino acids: CASSSSNYGYTF. CDR3 bases: TGTGCCAGCAGTTCATCTAACTATGGCTACACCTTC.